The 16 T cell receptor beta chains reported below all come from one sample, sequenced in a study of Graves' ophthalmopathy and Graves' hyperthyroidism. The sequenced template was RNA, covering the TCR beta CDR3 region. The library came from an HTBI-primed first-round RT-PCR and a second-round multiplex PCR. TCRdb passed the multiplex PCR reads through MiXCR, listing each CDR3 protein once. The sample includes about 400,000 distinct CDR3 sequences, less than 20% of them seen just once. The sequenced sample consisted of peripheral blood. The receptors were sampled from a woman younger than 30 with stable Graves' hyperthyroidism.

This clonotype showed up many times. V usage is TRBV6-1 and J usage is TRBJ1-2; no reliable D call. CDR1 is MNHNS, CDR2 SASEGT, per germline. V lost 6 bases to trimming and J lost 4 bases, with 12 bases between them. The CDR3 runs 13 residues. The CDR3 bases are TGTGCCAGCAGACTCCGGAGTAGCTATGGCTACACCTTC. Its protein is CASRLRSSYGYTF.

This clonotype appeared many times. V is TRBV6-1 and J is TRBJ2-2; 9 nucleotides align to TRBD1. CDR3 length equals 15 residues. The germline CDR1 and CDR2 sequences are MNHNS and SASEGT. Trimming took 6 bases from V and 0 from J; bases not matched to a gene: 2. CDR3 bases: TGTGCCAGCAGAGGACAGGGGACGAACACCGGGGAGCTGTTTTTT. Its protein is CASRGQGTNTGELFF.

The chain recombines TRBV6-1 with TRBJ1-5, with D possibly TRBD1 on 5 matching bases. Germline CDR1 reads MNHNS; CDR2 reads SASEGT. Trimming removed 3 bases from V and 7 bases from J, with 13 bases in between. This CDR3 region has 14 residues. For the CDR3, the DNA is TGTGCCAGCAGTGACAGGGATCTGGGCCAGCCCCAGCATTTT. It yields the protein CASSDRDLGQPQHF.

This clonotype appeared a few times. The chain is built from TRBV27 and TRBJ2-6; weak D call: TRBD1 (7 bases). V was clipped by 6 bases and J by 0 bases, with 18 bases between them. Germline V gene data show CDR1 as MNHEY and CDR2 as SMNVEV (reference sequence). The CDR3 sequence is 18 residues long. This chain's CDR3 is CASSLSGGPRSGANVLTF. As DNA, the CDR3 is TGTGCCAGCAGCCTATCAGGGGGGCCCCGCTCTGGGGCCAACGTCCTGACTTTC.

This clonotype was counted at least ten times. This chain joins TRBV12-5 and TRBJ1-6; D remains ambiguous. Trimming shortened V by 7 bases and J by 3 bases, and 10 bases separated the two germline ends. CDR1 LGHNT and CDR2 FRNRAP come from the germline V gene. The CDR3 totals 14 residues. CDR3: CASASGGYNSPLHF. In DNA form, the CDR3 reads TGTGCTAGTGCATCAGGTGGCTATAATTCACCCCTCCACTTT.

This clonotype was observed at least ten times. This chain links TRBV7-9 with TRBJ2-5; D might be TRBD1 (6 bases). Germline values: CDR1 SEHNR, CDR2 FQNEAQ (reference sequence). The CDR3 totals 15 residues. V was shortened by 3 bases and J by 5 bases, with 16 bases between the two germline ends. The CDR3 region is CASSFQGKHWETQYF. The DNA of the CDR3 is TGTGCCAGCAGCTTTCAGGGGAAACATTGGGAGACCCAGTACTTC.

This clonotype was seen many times. The rearrangement uses TRBV10-3 and TRBJ2-2, with 9 positions matching TRBD2. The ends lost 8 bases at V and 5 bases at J; junction bases unmatched: 9. The CDR3 spans 15 residues. CDR1 and CDR2 (germline): ENHRY, SYGVKD. This CDR3 reads CAISSGATRTGELFF. CDR3 bases: TGTGCCATCTCTAGCGGGGCCACTAGGACCGGGGAGCTGTTTTTT.

This clonotype came up many times. This chain links TRBV11-1 with TRBJ2-3; TRBD2 matches at 9 bases. This CDR3 contains 16 residues. Germline V lookup: CDR1 SGHAT, CDR2 FQDESV (reference sequence). V gave up 3 bases and J gave up 0 bases; unmatched junction bases: 4. CDR3 loop: CASSLTSGRSTDTQYF. CDR3 nucleotide sequence: TGTGCCAGCAGCTTGACTAGCGGTCGTAGCACAGATACGCAGTATTTT.

This clonotype was seen repeatedly, ten times or more. The J gene is TRBJ2-5, the V gene TRBV7-2; no reliable D call. With 5 bases removed from V and 5 bases from J, the gap between germline ends came to 12 bases. The length of the CDR3 is 13 residues. Germline V lookup: CDR1 SGHTA, CDR2 FQGNSA. This CDR3 is CASSPKPWETQYF. CDR3 bases: TGTGCCAGCAGCCCCAAGCCCTGGGAGACCCAGTACTTC.

This clonotype was recorded a few times. This chain connects TRBV20-1 to TRBJ2-5; no clear D. The CDR3 runs 11 residues. The ends were cut back, 0 bases at V and 7 bases at J, with 6 bases in the middle. CDR1 is DFQATT and CDR2 is SNEGSKA in the germline V gene (reference sequence). CDR3 in amino acids: CSARDLGTQYF. The CDR3 DNA reads as TGCAGTGCTAGAGATTTAGGGACCCAGTACTTC.

The sample holds a few counts of this clonotype. The chain recombines TRBV12-3 or TRBV12-4 with TRBJ2-2, with TRBD1 identical over 8 bases. This CDR3 region has 15 residues. V shed 10 bases and J 1 base; nucleotides not matched to a gene: 8. CDR3 DNA sequence: TGTGCCATCAGGGGGCAGATAGAGAACACCGGGGAGCTGTTTTTT. Translated: CAIRGQIENTGELFF.

This clonotype was recorded at least ten times. V and J are TRBV6-2 or TRBV6-3 and TRBJ1-1; TRBD1 aligns across 12 bases. V gave up 4 bases and J gave up 0 bases; unmatched junction bases: 9. Germline lookup yields CDR1 MNHEY and CDR2 SVGEGT. The CDR3 contains 18 residues. The CDR3 reads CASSFPGTGGLMNTEAFF. CDR3 nucleotide sequence: TGTGCCAGCAGTTTCCCCGGGACAGGGGGCTTGATGAACACTGAAGCTTTCTTT.

This clonotype was seen only a few times. Germline is not matched at one junction end, which may reflect a read error. This rearrangement joins TRBV15 to TRBJ2-1; weak D call: TRBD1 (5 bases). Looked up from germline, CDR1 is LNHNV and CDR2 is YYDKDF (reference sequence). The CDR3 has 15 amino acids. In DNA, the CDR3 is TGTGCCACCAGCCCAGGTGAAGGGGTCTACAATGAGAAGTTCTTC. Protein: CATSPGEGVYNEKFF.

This chain joins TRBV11-2 and TRBJ1-1, with 8 positions matching TRBD1. V was clipped by 4 bases and J by 5 bases; unmatched bases: 12. Germline CDR1 is SGHAT and CDR2 is FQNNGV. The CDR3 covers 16 residues. CDR3 nucleotide sequence: TGTGCCAGCAGCTGGACAGGGAAGCCTTGGGAGACTGAAGCTTTCTTT. It translates to CASSWTGKPWETEAFF.

This clonotype was counted between two and nine times. The chain links TRBV4-2 to TRBJ2-7; the D gene is possibly TRBD2 (5 bases). Per germline, CDR1 LGHNA and CDR2 YNFKEQ. This CDR3 comprises 15 residues. V was trimmed by 0 bases and J by 0 bases, leaving 9 bases between them. The chain's CDR3 is CASSQELRDSYEQYF. Written as DNA, the CDR3 is TGTGCCAGCAGCCAAGAGCTTCGGGACTCCTACGAGCAGTACTTC.

The CDR3 bases are TGTGCCAGCAGGACCAGGGTAGACCCATCCGAGCAGTACTTC. The encoded protein is CASRTRVDPSEQYF. The gene calls are TRBV6-1 and TRBJ2-7; possible D gene TRBD1, 5 bases. V was cut by 6 bases and J by 6 bases, with 18 bases left in between. Looked up from germline, CDR1 is MNHNS and CDR2 is SASEGT. This CDR3 is 14 amino acids long.